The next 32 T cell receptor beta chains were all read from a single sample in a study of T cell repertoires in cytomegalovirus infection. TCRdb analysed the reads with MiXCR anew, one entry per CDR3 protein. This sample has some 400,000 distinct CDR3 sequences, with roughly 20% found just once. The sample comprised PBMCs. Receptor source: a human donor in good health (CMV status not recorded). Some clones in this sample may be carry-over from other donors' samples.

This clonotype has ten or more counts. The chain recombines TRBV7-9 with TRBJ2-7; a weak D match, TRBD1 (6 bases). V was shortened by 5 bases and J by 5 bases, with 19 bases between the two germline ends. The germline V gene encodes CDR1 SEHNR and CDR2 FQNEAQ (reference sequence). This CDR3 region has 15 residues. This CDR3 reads CASSLIGTPLDEQYF. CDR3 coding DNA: TGTGCCAGCAGCCTAATCGGGACACCGCTTGACGAGCAGTACTTC. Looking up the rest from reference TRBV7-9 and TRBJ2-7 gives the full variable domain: DTGVSQNPRHKITKRGQNVTFRCDPISEHNRLYWYRQTLGQGPEFLTYFQNEAQLEKSRLLSDRFSAERPKGSFSTLEIQRTEQGDSAMYLCASSLIGTPLDEQYFGPGTRLTVT.

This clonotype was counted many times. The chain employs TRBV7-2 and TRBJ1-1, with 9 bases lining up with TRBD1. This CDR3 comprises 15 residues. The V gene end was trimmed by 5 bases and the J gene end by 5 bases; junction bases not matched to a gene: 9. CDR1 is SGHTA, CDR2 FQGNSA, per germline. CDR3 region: CASSPTGTGNTEAFF. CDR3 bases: TGTGCCAGCAGCCCAACCGGGACAGGGAATACTGAAGCTTTCTTT.

CDR3 DNA: TGCAGTGCTGCCGGCGTTAGCACAGATACGCAGTATTTT. Translated, it gives CSAAGVSTDTQYF. The chain employs TRBV20-1 and TRBJ2-3; D ambiguous. The CDR3 has 13 amino acids. Germline CDR1 and CDR2: DFQATT and SNEGSKA (reference sequence). With 5 bases removed from V and 0 bases from J, the gap between germline ends came to 9 bases.

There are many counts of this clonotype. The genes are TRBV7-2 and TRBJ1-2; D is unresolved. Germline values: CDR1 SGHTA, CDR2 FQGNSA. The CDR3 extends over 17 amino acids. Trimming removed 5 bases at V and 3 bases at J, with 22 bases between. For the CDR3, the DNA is TGTGCCAGCAGCCCCTACTACAACAGTTTCCGGGACTATGGCTACACCTTC. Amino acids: CASSPYYNSFRDYGYTF.

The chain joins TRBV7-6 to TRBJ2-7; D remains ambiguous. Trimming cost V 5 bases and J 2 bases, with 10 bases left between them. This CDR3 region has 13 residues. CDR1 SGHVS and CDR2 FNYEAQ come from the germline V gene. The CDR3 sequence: CASSPVNAYEQYF. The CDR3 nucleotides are TGTGCCAGCAGCCCTGTAAACGCCTACGAGCAGTACTTC.

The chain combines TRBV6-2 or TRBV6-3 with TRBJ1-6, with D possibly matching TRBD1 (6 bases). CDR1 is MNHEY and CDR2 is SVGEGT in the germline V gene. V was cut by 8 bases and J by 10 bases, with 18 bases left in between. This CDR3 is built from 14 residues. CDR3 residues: CASGMGANGSPLHF. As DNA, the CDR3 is TGTGCCAGCGGAATGGGGGCTAATGGATCACCCCTCCACTTT.

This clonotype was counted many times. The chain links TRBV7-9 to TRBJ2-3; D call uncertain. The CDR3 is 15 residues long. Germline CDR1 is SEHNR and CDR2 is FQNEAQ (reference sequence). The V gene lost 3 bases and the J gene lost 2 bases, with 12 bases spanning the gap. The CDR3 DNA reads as TGTGCCAGCAGCTTCTCTGACCAGTCCACAGATACGCAGTATTTT. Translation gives CASSFSDQSTDTQYF.

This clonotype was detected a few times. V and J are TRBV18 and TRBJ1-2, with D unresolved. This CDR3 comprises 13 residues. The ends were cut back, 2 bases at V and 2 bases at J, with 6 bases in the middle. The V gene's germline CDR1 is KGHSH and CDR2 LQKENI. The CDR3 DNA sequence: TGTGCCAGCTCACCAGGAGGGAACTATGGCTACACCTTC. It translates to CASSPGGNYGYTF.

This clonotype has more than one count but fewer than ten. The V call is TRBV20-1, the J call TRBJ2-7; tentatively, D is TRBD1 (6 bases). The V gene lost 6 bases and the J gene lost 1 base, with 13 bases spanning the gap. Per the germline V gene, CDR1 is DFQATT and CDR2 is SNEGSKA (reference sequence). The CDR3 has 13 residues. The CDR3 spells CSAPEDSSYEQYF. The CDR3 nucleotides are TGCAGTGCCCCCGAGGACAGTTCCTACGAGCAGTACTTC.

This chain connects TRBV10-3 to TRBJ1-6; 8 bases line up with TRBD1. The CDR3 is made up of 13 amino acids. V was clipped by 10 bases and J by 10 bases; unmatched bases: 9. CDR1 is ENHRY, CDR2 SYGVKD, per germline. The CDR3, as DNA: TGTGCCACCGGAATTGACAGGGGCTCACCCCTCCACTTT. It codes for CATGIDRGSPLHF.

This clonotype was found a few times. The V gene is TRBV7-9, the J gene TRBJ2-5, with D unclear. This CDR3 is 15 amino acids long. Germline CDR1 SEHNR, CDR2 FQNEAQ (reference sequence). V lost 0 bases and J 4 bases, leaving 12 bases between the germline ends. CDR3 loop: CASSLATHNLETQYF. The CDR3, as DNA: TGTGCCAGCAGCTTAGCGACCCATAATTTAGAGACCCAGTACTTC.

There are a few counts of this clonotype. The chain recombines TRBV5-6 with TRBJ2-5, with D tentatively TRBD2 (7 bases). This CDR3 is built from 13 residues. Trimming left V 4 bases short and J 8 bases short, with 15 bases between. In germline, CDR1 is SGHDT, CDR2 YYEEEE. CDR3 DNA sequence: TGTGCCAGCAGCCCGCCGGGGGGCCCCACCCAGTACTTC. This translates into CASSPPGGPTQYF.

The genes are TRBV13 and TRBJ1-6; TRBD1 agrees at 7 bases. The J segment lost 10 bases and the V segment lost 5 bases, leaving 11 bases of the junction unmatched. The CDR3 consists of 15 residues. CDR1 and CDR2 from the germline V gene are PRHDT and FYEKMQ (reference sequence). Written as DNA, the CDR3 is TGTGCCAGCAGCAAATACACAGGGGCATGGTCACCCCTCCACTTT. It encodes CASSKYTGAWSPLHF.

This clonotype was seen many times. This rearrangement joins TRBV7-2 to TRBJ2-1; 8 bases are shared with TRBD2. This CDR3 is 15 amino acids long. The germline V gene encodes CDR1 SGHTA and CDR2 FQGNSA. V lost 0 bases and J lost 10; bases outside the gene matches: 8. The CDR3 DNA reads TGTGCCAGCAGCTTAGCGCCCGGGAGGGCCGTGGAGCAGTTCTTC. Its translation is CASSLAPGRAVEQFF.

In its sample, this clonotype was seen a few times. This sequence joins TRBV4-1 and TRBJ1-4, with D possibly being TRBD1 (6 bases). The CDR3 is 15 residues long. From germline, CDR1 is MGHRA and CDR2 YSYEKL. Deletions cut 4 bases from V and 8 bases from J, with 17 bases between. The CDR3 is CASSRAGAGVEKLFF. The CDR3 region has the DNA TGCGCCAGCAGCCGCGCAGGGGCCGGGGTCGAAAAACTGTTTTTT.

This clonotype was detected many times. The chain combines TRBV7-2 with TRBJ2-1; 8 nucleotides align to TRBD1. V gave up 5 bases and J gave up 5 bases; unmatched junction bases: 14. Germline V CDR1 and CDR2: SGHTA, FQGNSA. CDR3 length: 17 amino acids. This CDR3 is CASSPRPTTGADNEQFF. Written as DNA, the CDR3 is TGTGCCAGCAGCCCTCGTCCGACGACAGGGGCCGACAATGAGCAGTTCTTC.

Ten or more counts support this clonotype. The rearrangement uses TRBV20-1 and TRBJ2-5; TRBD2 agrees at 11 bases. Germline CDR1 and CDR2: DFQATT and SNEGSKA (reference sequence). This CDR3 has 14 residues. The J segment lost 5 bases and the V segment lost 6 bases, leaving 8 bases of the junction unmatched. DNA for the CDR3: TGCAGTGCCAATAGCGGGGGGGCCAGGGAGACCCAGTACTTC. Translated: CSANSGGARETQYF.

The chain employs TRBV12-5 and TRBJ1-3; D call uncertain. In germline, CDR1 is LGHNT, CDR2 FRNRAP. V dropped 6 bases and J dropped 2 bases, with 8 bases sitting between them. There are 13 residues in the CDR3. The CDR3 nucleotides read TGTGCTAGTGGGGAAGTTCCTGGAAACACCATATATTTT. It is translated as CASGEVPGNTIYF.

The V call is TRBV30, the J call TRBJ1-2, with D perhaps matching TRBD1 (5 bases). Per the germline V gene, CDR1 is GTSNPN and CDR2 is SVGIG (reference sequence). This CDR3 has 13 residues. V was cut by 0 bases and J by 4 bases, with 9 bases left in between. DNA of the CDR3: TGTGCCTGGAGTGTCCGGGGACTCTATGGCTACACCTTC. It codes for CAWSVRGLYGYTF.

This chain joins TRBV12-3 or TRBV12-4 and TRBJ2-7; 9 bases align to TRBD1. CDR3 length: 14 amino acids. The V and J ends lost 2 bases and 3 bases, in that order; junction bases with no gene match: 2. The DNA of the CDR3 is TGTGCCAGCAGTTTAAAGACAGGGGGCTACGAGCAGTACTTC. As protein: CASSLKTGGYEQYF.

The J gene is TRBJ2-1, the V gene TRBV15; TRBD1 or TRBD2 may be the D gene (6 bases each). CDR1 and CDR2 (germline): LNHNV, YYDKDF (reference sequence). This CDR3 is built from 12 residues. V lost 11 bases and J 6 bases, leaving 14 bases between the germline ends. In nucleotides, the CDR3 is TGTGCCGCAGGAGGGGGGACCAATGAGCAGTTCTTC. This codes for CAAGGGTNEQFF.

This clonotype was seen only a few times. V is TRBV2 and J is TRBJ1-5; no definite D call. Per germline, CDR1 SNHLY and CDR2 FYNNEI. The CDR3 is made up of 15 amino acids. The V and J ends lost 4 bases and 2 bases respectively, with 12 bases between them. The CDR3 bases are TGTGCCAGCAGTGGACCAGTCGGAGGCAATCAGCCCCAGCATTTT. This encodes CASSGPVGGNQPQHF.

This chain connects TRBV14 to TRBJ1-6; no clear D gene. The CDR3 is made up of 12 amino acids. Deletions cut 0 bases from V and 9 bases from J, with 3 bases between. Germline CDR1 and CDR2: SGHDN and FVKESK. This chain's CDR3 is CASSQEGSPLHF. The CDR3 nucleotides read TGTGCCAGCAGCCAAGAGGGTTCACCCCTCCACTTT. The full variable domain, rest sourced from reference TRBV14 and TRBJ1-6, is EAGVTQFPSHSVIEKGQTVTLRCDPISGHDNLYWYRRVMGKEIKFLLHFVKESKQDESGMPNNRFLAERTGGTYSTLKVQPAELEDSGVYFCASSQEGSPLHFGNGTRLTVT.

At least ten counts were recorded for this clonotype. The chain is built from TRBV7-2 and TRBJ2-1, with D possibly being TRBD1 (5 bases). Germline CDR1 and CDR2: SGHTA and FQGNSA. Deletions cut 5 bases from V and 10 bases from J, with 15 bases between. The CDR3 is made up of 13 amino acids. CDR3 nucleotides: TGTGCCAGCAGCACCCAGGGTACTTGGGAGCAGTTCTTC. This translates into CASSTQGTWEQFF.

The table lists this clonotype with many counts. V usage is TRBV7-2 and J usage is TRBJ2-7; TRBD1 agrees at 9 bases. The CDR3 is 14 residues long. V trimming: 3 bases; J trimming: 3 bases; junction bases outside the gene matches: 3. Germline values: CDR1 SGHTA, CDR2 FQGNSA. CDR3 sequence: CASSFDRGGYEQYF. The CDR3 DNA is TGTGCCAGCAGCTTCGACAGGGGGGGCTACGAGCAGTACTTC.

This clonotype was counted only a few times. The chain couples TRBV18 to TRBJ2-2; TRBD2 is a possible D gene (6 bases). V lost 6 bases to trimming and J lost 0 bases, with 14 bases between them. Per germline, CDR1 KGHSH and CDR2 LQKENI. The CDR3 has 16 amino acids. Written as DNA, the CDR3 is TGTGCCAGCTCTCGGGAGCAGCCTACGAACACCGGGGAGCTGTTTTTT. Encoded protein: CASSREQPTNTGELFF.

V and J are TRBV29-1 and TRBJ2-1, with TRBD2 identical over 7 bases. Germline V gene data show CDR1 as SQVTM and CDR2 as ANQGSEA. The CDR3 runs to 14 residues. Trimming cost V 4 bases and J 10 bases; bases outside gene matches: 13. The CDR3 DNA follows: TGCAGCGTTGGAGGGCAGCGGGACCTCTCGGAGCAGTTCTTC. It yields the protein CSVGGQRDLSEQFF.

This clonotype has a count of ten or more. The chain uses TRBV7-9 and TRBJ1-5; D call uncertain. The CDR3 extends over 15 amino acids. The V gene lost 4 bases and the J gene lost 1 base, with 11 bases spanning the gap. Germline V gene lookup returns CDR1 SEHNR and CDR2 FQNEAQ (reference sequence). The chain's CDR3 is CASSSDGMSNQPQHF. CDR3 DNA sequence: TGTGCCAGCAGCTCGGACGGAATGAGCAATCAGCCCCAGCATTTT.

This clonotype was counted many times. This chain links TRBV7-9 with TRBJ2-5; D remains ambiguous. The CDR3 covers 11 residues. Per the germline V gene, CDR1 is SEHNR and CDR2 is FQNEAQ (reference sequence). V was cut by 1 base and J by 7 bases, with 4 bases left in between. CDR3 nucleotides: TGTGCCAGCAGCTTAGAGGGGACCCAGTACTTC. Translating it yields CASSLEGTQYF.

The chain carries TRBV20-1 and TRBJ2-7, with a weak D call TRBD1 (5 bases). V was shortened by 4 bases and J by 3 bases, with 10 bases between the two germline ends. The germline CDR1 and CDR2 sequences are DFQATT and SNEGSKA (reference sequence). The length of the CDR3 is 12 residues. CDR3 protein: CSATTDVYEQYF. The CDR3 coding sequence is TGCAGTGCTACGACAGACGTCTACGAGCAGTACTTC.

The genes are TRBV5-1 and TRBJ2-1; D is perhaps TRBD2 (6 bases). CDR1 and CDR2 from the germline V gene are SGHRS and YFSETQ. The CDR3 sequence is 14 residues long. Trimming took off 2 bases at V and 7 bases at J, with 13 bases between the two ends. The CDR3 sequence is CASSFDGGKNEQFF. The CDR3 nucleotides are TGCGCCAGCAGCTTCGACGGGGGTAAGAATGAGCAGTTCTTC.

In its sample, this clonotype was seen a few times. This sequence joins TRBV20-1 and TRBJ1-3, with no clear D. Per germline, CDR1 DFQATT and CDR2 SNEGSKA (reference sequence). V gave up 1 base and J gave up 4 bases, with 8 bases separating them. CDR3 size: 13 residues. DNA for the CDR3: TGCAGTGCTAGAGTCGCAGGAGGAAACACCATATATTTT. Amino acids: CSARVAGGNTIYF.